This T cell receptor (beta chain) was profiled in a study of CD8 T cells in Susac syndrome. There are 14 residues in the CDR3. Trimming pared 2 bases from V and 3 bases from J, leaving 11 bases between. From germline, CDR1 is MNHEY and CDR2 SVGEGT. Points from the study as a whole: The study's TCR sequencing and HLA analysis covered a relatively small number of individuals, and the study acknowledged this.

On this clonotype itself: What it binds is not known.

Roughly 0.45 to 1 ug RNA was reverse transcribed with random hexamers. Multiplex immunoSEQ PCR targeted 54 Vbeta and 13 Jbeta TCR beta segments. TCRdb re-derived calls from the immunoSEQ multiplex PCR reads in MiXCR, one entry per CDR3 protein. There are around 280,000 distinct CDR3 sequences in the sample; about 90% occur only once, and about 0.07% lies in the top ten. Sequencing of TCR beta covered CD8+ and CD4+ T cells obtained from blood. CD8+ and CD4+ T cells were negatively isolated; TEMRA cells were FACS-enriched. The sequence derives from a human donor with multiple sclerosis. The rearrangement joins TRBV6-2 or TRBV6-3 to TRBJ2-7; D uncertain. The sequenced sample consisted of CD4+ T cells from PBMCs. The CDR3 loop is CASSYRTGDYEQYF. CDR3 in DNA: TGTGCCAGCAGTTACCGGACCGGAGACTACGAGCAGTACTTC.